This T cell receptor beta chain was recovered during a study of shared clonotypes between healthy human individuals. This table comes from immunoSEQ multiplex PCR, and its TCRdb copy is limited to in-frame clones, with some not included. The sample shows around 980,000 clones, 70% to 80% of them seen only once. Trimming removed 4 bases at V and 1 base at J, with 13 bases between. Per germline, CDR1 SNHLY and CDR2 FYNNEI. The CDR3 loop spans 16 amino acids. This rearrangement joins TRBV2 to TRBJ2-2, with D perhaps assigned TRBD1 or TRBD2 (7 bases each). Sequencing was done on a sample of memory CD4+ T cells from PBMCs. Subset indicated: CD45RA-negative fraction. The clonotype comes from a man younger than 35 in good health. Some clones in this sample may be carry-over from other donors' samples. The CDR3 sequence is CASSVQGTKNTGELFF. The CDR3 nucleotides are TGTGCCAGCAGTGTACAGGGGACTAAGAACACCGGGGAGCTGTTTTTT.